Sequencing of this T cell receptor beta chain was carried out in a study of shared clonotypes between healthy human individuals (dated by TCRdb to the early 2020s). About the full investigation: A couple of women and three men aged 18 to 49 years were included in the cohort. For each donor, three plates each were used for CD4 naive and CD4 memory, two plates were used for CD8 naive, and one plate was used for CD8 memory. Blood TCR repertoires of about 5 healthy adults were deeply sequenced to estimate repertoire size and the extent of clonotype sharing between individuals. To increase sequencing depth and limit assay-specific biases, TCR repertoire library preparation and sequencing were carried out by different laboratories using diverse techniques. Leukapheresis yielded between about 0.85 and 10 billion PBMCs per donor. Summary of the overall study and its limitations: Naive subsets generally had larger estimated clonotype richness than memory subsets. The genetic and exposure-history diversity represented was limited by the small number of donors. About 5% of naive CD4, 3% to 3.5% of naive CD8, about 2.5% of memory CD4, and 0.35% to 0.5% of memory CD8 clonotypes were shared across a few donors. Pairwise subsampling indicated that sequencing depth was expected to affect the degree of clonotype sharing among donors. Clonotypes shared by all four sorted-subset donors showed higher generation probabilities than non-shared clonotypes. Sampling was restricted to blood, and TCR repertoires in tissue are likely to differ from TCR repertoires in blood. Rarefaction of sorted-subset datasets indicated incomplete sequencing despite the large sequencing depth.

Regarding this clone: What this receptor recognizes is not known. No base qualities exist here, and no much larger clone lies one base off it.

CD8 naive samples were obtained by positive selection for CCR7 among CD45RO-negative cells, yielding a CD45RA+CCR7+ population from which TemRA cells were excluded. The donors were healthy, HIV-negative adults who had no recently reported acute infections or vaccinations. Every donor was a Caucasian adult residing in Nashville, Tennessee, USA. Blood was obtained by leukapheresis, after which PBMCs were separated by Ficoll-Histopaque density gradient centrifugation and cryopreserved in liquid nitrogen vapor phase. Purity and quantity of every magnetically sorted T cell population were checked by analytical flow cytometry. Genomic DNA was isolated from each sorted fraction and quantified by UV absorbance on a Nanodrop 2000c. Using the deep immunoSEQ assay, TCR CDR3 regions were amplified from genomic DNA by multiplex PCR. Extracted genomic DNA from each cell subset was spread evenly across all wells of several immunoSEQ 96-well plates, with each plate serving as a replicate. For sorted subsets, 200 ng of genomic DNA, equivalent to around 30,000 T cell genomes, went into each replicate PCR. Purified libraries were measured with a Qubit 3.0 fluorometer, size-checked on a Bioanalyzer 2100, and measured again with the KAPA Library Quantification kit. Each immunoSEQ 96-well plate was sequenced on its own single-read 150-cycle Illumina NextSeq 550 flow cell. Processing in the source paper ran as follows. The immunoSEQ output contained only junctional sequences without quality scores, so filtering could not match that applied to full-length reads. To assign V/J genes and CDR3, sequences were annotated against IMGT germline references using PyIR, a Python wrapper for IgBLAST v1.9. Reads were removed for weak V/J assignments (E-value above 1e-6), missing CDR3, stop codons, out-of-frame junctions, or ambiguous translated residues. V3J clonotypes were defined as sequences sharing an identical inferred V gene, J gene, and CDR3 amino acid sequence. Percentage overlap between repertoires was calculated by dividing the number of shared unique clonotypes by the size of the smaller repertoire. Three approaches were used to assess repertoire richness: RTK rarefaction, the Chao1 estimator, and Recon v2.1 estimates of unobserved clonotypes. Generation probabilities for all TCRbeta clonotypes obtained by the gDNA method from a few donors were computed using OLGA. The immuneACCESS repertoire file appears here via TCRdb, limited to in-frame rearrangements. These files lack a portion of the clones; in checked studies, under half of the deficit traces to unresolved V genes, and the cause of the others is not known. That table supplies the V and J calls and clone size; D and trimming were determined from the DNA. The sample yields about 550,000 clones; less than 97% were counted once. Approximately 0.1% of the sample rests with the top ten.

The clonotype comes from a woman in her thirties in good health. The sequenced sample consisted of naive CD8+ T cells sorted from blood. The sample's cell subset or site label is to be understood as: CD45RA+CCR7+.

The base sequence is TGTGCCAGTAGTATGTCGACAGCTAGCTCCTACGAGCAGTACTTC. This translates into CASSMSTASSYEQYF. The rearranged segments are TRBV19 and TRBJ2-7; D gene: possibly TRBD1, on 5 matching bases. V sheds 3 bases and J sheds 0 bases, leaving 12 bases between their ends. Per the germline V gene (reference sequence), LNHDA is the CDR1 and SQIVND is the CDR2. From the cysteine up to the phenylalanine, the CDR3 has a length of 15 residues. Only the CDR3 part of the read is kept: 45 bases, read in frame from the first base.